The entry below describes one TCR beta chain. Clones were read by immunoSEQ multiplex PCR, and TCRdb kept only the in-frame ones, dropping some. In the table there are about 270,000 clones, less than 95% of which are singletons. The sample belongs to a study of blood T cell repertoires in COVID-19. This study enrolled people aged roughly 18 to 89 from about two dozen US geographic areas. The sample comprised PBMCs or T cells enriched from blood (not recorded which). The sequence was obtained from a man aged 35 to 55 who had been exposed to COVID-19.

The DNA for the CDR3 is TGTGCCAGCAGCGATGGCGGGCTGGTCACAGATACGCAGTATTTT. Its translation is CASSDGGLVTDTQYF. The chain uses TRBV9 and TRBJ2-3, with D possibly matching TRBD2 (5 bases). V was shortened by 3 bases and J by 2 bases, with 13 bases between the two germline ends. Per germline, CDR1 SGDLS and CDR2 YYNGEE. CDR3 size: 15 residues.